This passage covers 11 T cell receptor beta chains from one sample sequenced in a study of blood T cell repertoires in COVID-19. Method: immunoSEQ multiplex PCR; TCRdb's copy keeps in-frame clones and lacks some. This sample carries 55,000 to 75,000 clones, 80% to 85% of them seen once, and the ten largest clones take around 9.2%. The sequenced material came from peripheral blood. The receptors shown here come from a human donor in a cohort sampled during active COVID-19.

The rearrangement joins TRBV6-5 to TRBJ2-1; the match to TRBD1 covers 10 bases. Unmatched junction bases numbered 7, after V lost 7 bases and J lost 7 bases. Germline values: CDR1 MNHEY, CDR2 SVGAGI. CDR3 length: 14 amino acids. CDR3 bases: TGTGCCAGCAAAGGGACAGGGGTGTGGAATGAGCAGTTCTTC. Translation gives CASKGTGVWNEQFF.

The V gene is TRBV28, the J gene TRBJ1-1; maybe TRBD1 (6 bases). Per the germline V gene, CDR1 is MDHEN and CDR2 is SYDVKM. With 3 bases removed from V and 5 bases from J, the gap between germline ends came to 13 bases. The CDR3 contains 14 residues. Written as DNA, the CDR3 is TGTGCCAGCAGTTTGATACAGGGACGTACTGAAGCTTTCTTT. It is translated as CASSLIQGRTEAFF.

The V gene is TRBV7-9, the J gene TRBJ1-6; possible D gene TRBD1, 6 bases. In germline, CDR1 is SEHNR, CDR2 FQNEAQ (reference sequence). Trimming took 1 base from V and 7 from J, leaving 8 bases between them. The CDR3 spans 14 residues. The CDR3 here is CASSLGTENSPLHF. The CDR3 DNA is TGTGCCAGCAGCTTAGGGACAGAAAATTCACCCCTCCACTTT.

The V call is TRBV5-4, the J call TRBJ2-1, with 7 bases that match TRBD1. The CDR3 has 14 residues. V dropped 3 bases and J dropped 5; count of bases not matched to a gene: 5. Germline V lookup: CDR1 SGHNT, CDR2 YYREEE (reference sequence). The CDR3 reads CASSWGQRNNEQFF. CDR3 bases: TGTGCCAGCAGCTGGGGACAGCGGAACAATGAGCAGTTCTTC.

There are a few counts of this clone. The chain is built from TRBV7-2 and TRBJ1-1; D remains ambiguous. The CDR3 has 15 amino acids. V was pared by 5 bases and J by 0 bases, with 13 bases between. Germline V gene sequence: CDR1 SGHTA, CDR2 FQGNSA. CDR3 sequence: CASSPSSVLNTEAFF. In DNA, the CDR3 is TGTGCCAGCAGCCCTTCTTCGGTCTTGAACACTGAAGCTTTCTTT. The full variable domain, with the rest looked up from reference TRBV7-2 and TRBJ1-1, is GAGVSQSPSNKVTEKGKDVELRCDPISGHTALYWYRQSLGQGLEFLIYFQGNSAPDKSGLPSDRFSAERTGGSVSTLTIQRTQQEDSAVYLCASSPSSVLNTEAFFGQGTRLTVV.

V gene TRBV7-6 combines with J gene TRBJ1-5; 8 nucleotides line up with TRBD1. Germline CDR1 is SGHVS and CDR2 is FNYEAQ. This CDR3 spans 13 amino acids. The V and J ends lost 9 bases and 7 bases, in that order; junction bases with no gene match: 8. CDR3 DNA: TGTGCCAGTTCGGACAGGGAAGGACAGCCCCAGCATTTT. It specifies CASSDREGQPQHF.

This chain joins TRBV30 and TRBJ2-1; 8 positions match TRBD2. This CDR3 spans 16 amino acids. The V gene end was trimmed by 0 bases and the J gene end by 10 bases; junction bases not matched to a gene: 14. Germline V gene lookup returns CDR1 GTSNPN and CDR2 SVGIG (reference sequence). The chain's CDR3 is CAWSVPASGSIEEQFF. For the CDR3, the DNA is TGTGCCTGGAGTGTACCCGCGAGCGGGAGTATTGAAGAGCAGTTCTTC.

This clone has more than one count but fewer than ten. This chain uses TRBV2 with TRBJ2-5; 7 nucleotides agree with TRBD2. This CDR3 comprises 15 residues. Losses at the gene ends were 6 bases for V and 4 bases for J; bases not matched to a gene: 11. Germline lookup yields CDR1 SNHLY and CDR2 FYNNEI. CDR3: CASSSWGGRGETQYF. In DNA, the CDR3 is TGTGCCAGCAGCTCCTGGGGCGGGAGAGGAGAGACCCAGTACTTC.

This chain links TRBV7-3 with TRBJ2-2; TRBD2 matches at 9 bases. CDR1 and CDR2 from the germline V gene are SGHTA and FQGTGA. This CDR3 comprises 17 residues. V shed 3 bases, J shed 4 bases, and the junction held 9 bases outside the gene matches. The CDR3 DNA reads as TGTGCCAGCAGCTTGGGTAGCGGGAGCGCAGGCACCGGGGAGCTGTTTTTT. Translating gives CASSLGSGSAGTGELFF.

The table lists this clone with a few counts. The chain has TRBV3-1 (or the pseudogene TRBV3-2) and TRBJ2-3; TRBD1 matches 10 bases. With 1 base clipped from V and 3 bases from J, the junction kept 1 base outside the gene matches. From germline, CDR1 is LGHDT and CDR2 YNNKEL (reference sequence). The CDR3 totals 15 residues. The CDR3 DNA sequence: TGTGCCAGCAGCCAAGGACAGGGGGCAACAGATACGCAGTATTTT. Translation gives CASSQGQGATDTQYF.

The chain links TRBV7-2 to TRBJ2-5, with D maybe TRBD2 (6 bases). V was shortened by 3 bases and J by 8 bases, with 13 bases between the two germline ends. The CDR3 runs 13 residues. Germline V gene sequence: CDR1 SGHTA, CDR2 FQGNSA. The DNA for the CDR3 is TGTGCCAGCAGCTTCTCCCCCGGGGGTACCCAGTACTTC. Amino acid sequence: CASSFSPGGTQYF. Combining the CDR3 with reference TRBV7-2 and TRBJ2-5 gives the whole variable domain GAGVSQSPSNKVTEKGKDVELRCDPISGHTALYWYRQSLGQGLEFLIYFQGNSAPDKSGLPSDRFSAERTGGSVSTLTIQRTQQEDSAVYLCASSFSPGGTQYFGPGTRLLVL.